This is a list of T cell receptor beta chains from one sample in a study of T cell responses to AZD1222 COVID-19 vaccine. Clones were read by immunoSEQ multiplex PCR, and TCRdb kept only the in-frame ones, dropping some. The table has 95,000 to 150,000 clones, 92% seen once. The sequences come from peripheral blood, collected on day 0 of AZD1222 vaccination. These receptors were taken from an adult in good health. Each CDR3 is given with its conserved first and last residue.

j_gene: TRBJ1-4
v_gene: TRBV19
CDR3aa: CASSDTAMGGSNEKLFF

j_gene: TRBJ2-7
v_gene: TRBV28
CDR3aa: CASSPGTGSYEQYF

j_gene: TRBJ2-3
v_gene: TRBV11-2
CDR3aa: CASSLGLAGGNTQYF

j_gene: TRBJ2-6
v_gene: TRBV19
CDR3aa: CASSSRGTRSGANVLTF

j_gene: TRBJ1-1
v_gene: TRBV7-2
CDR3aa: CASSLTGQILEAFF

j_gene: TRBJ1-3
v_gene: TRBV24-1
CDR3aa: CATSDLSKGNSGNTIYF

j_gene: TRBJ1-2
v_gene: TRBV6-5
CDR3aa: CASSYQGDRNYGYTF

j_gene: TRBJ2-7
v_gene: TRBV4-1
CDR3aa: CASSQDGGYAGTGAYEQYF

j_gene: TRBJ2-7
v_gene: TRBV13
CDR3aa: CASSETGGEQYF

j_gene: TRBJ2-2
v_gene: TRBV6-1
CDR3aa: CASSEWQGAKGGELFF

j_gene: TRBJ2-1
v_gene: TRBV5-1
CDR3aa: CASSTDSRNEQFF

j_gene: TRBJ1-2
v_gene: TRBV5-6
CDR3aa: CASSLGDWVNYGYTF

j_gene: TRBJ2-7
v_gene: TRBV7-9
CDR3aa: CASSSPGLRIDEQYF

j_gene: TRBJ2-3
v_gene: TRBV7-9
CDR3aa: CASSSSAGSSTDTQYF

j_gene: TRBJ2-1
v_gene: TRBV6-4
CDR3aa: CASSDSSGSYNEQFF

j_gene: TRBJ2-2
v_gene: TRBV5-1
CDR3aa: CASSLGWRAGELFF

j_gene: TRBJ1-5
v_gene: TRBV6-1
CDR3aa: CASSEIYSNQPQHF

j_gene: TRBJ1-6
v_gene: TRBV5-3
CDR3aa: CARSLAGQQIDLGQSYNSPLHF

j_gene: TRBJ2-7
v_gene: TRBV11-2
CDR3aa: CASRMTSGSSYEQYF

j_gene: TRBJ1-4
v_gene: TRBV27
CDR3aa: CASSWSTVEKLFF

j_gene: TRBJ2-1
v_gene: TRBV4-3
CDR3aa: CASSQDENEQFF

j_gene: TRBJ2-3
v_gene: TRBV7-2
CDR3aa: CASSGLAGGPDTQYF

j_gene: TRBJ1-3
v_gene: TRBV6-2/TRBV6-3
CDR3aa: CASSYSVSGIDRTIYF

j_gene: TRBJ2-2
v_gene: TRBV11-2
CDR3aa: CASSRRQGAFGELFF

j_gene: TRBJ1-1
v_gene: TRBV7-8
CDR3aa: CASSEGTGGRSIEAFF

j_gene: TRBJ1-2
v_gene: TRBV7-2
CDR3aa: CASSTSGNYGYTF

j_gene: TRBJ2-2
v_gene: TRBV15
CDR3aa: CATSRDSTGELFF

j_gene: TRBJ2-7
v_gene: TRBV29-1
CDR3aa: CSVGGGGHEQYF

j_gene: TRBJ2-6
v_gene: TRBV3-1/TRBV3-2
CDR3aa: CASSQPTGPGSGANVLTF

j_gene: TRBJ1-1
v_gene: TRBV7-2
CDR3aa: CASSLGTGRLIEAFF

j_gene: TRBJ1-2
v_gene: TRBV27
CDR3aa: CASSLAWLTGGYTF

j_gene: TRBJ2-2
v_gene: TRBV2
CDR3aa: CASSGEVAPGAGTGELFF

j_gene: TRBJ1-6
v_gene: TRBV6-5
CDR3aa: CASRSGTQNSLLHF

j_gene: TRBJ2-1
v_gene: TRBV6-2/TRBV6-3
CDR3aa: CASSISGSAYNEQFF

j_gene: TRBJ1-2
v_gene: TRBV10-3
CDR3aa: CAITGQNPNYGYTF